This entry is about one T cell receptor (beta chain). Germline V CDR1 and CDR2: SEHNR, FQNEAQ (reference sequence). The CDR3 covers 15 residues. V was pared by 0 bases and J by 3 bases, with 11 bases between. The data originate from a study of patients and donors after allogeneic stem cell transplantation. TCRdb passed the RT-PCR reads through MiXCR, listing each CDR3 protein once. Seen here are 900,000 to 1,000,000 distinct CDR3 sequences, about a sixth observed once, and the top ten hold 5% to 6.5%. V is TRBV7-9 and J is TRBJ1-1; a possible D gene is TRBD1 (5 bases). Material for sequencing was blood, either unsorted or a sorted T cell fraction (not recorded which). The receptor's source is a human donor who was either an allogeneic HSCT recipient or a stem cell or donor lymphocyte infusion donor (not recorded which). It is not recorded whose cells these are; they may come from a transplant donor. The DNA of the CDR3 is TGTGCCAGCAGCTTAGCCTCGGGGGGGGACACTGAAGCTTTCTTT. Its translation: CASSLASGGDTEAFF. Drawing the rest from reference TRBV7-9 and TRBJ1-1, the complete variable domain is DTGVSQNPRHKITKRGQNVTFRCDPISEHNRLYWYRQTLGQGPEFLTYFQNEAQLEKSRLLSDRFSAERPKGSFSTLEIQRTEQGDSAMYLCASSLASGGDTEAFFGQGTRLTVV.